The T cell receptor (beta chain) under discussion was sequenced for a study of control samples from healthy donors and cancer patients. V was pared by 5 bases and J by 4 bases, with 9 bases between. Per germline, CDR1 SNHLY and CDR2 FYNNEI. This CDR3 has 13 amino acids. Clones were read by immunoSEQ multiplex PCR, and TCRdb kept only the in-frame ones, dropping some. The table shows 150,000 to 200,000 clones, with 91% occurring only once. Input material: blood. The sequence derives from a middle-aged woman in good health. The rearrangement joins TRBV2 to TRBJ2-1, with unresolved D. CDR3 sequence: CASSYTPYNEQFF. CDR3 sequence (DNA): TGTGCCAGCAGTTACACTCCGTACAATGAGCAGTTCTTC.